These 22 T cell receptor beta chains came from one sample sequenced in a study of technical replicates of blood from several donors. The repertoire was sequenced with immunoSEQ multiplex PCR; TCRdb's copy has only in-frame clones and lacks some. The repertoire includes tens of thousands of clones, approximately 92% of them detected once, and 0.39% sits in the top ten. The sample was T cells isolated from PBMCs. The source of these receptors is a human donor in good health. Some clones in this sample may be carry-over from other donors' samples.

The chain is built from TRBV7-2 and TRBJ1-5, with D hard to call. V lost 6 bases and J lost 2, with 11 bases in between. Germline CDR1 and CDR2: SGHTA and FQGNSA. The CDR3 loop spans 14 amino acids. The CDR3 coding sequence is TGTGCCAGCAGTCAAAGCGGGGGCAATCAGCCCCAGCATTTT. Protein product: CASSQSGGNQPQHF.

This chain uses TRBV27 with TRBJ2-5, with 8 bases lining up with TRBD1. Trimming cost V 6 bases and J 5 bases; bases outside gene matches: 11. This CDR3 is 15 amino acids long. Looked up from germline, CDR1 is MNHEY and CDR2 is SMNVEV (reference sequence). CDR3 loop: CASSSGQGGFETQYF. The CDR3 region has the DNA TGTGCCAGCAGCAGTGGACAGGGAGGATTCGAGACCCAGTACTTC.

J is TRBJ1-1 and V is TRBV18; the D is unclear. The V and J ends lost 2 bases and 4 bases respectively, with 8 bases between them. The germline CDR1 and CDR2 sequences are KGHSH and LQKENI. The CDR3 has 13 amino acids. CDR3 DNA: TGTGCCAGCTCACCAGAACAGAGCACTGAAGCTTTCTTT. This sequence encodes CASSPEQSTEAFF. The variable domain in full, with the rest retrieved from reference TRBV18 and TRBJ1-1, is NAGVMQNPRHLVRRRGQEARLRCSPMKGHSHVYWYRQLPEEGLKFMVYLQKENIIDESGMPKERFSAEFPKEGPSILRIQQVVRGDSAAYFCASSPEQSTEAFFGQGTRLTVV.

The rearrangement joins TRBV10-3 to TRBJ2-6, with 8 positions matching TRBD1. The CDR3 covers 16 residues. J lost 0 bases, V lost 8 bases, and 6 bases had no gene match. The V gene's germline CDR1 is ENHRY and CDR2 SYGVKD. CDR3 loop: CAIRTGKSSGANVLTF. The CDR3 coding sequence is TGTGCCATCCGGACAGGGAAATCCTCTGGGGCCAACGTCCTGACTTTC.

In nucleotides, the CDR3 is TGTGCCAGCAGCGTAGTTGTCTCCACAGATACGCAGTATTTT. This sequence encodes CASSVVVSTDTQYF. The chain uses TRBV9 and TRBJ2-3; D gene uncertain. Germline values: CDR1 SGDLS, CDR2 YYNGEE. Trimming left V 0 bases short and J 2 bases short, with 7 bases between. CDR3 length equals 14 residues.

The gene calls are TRBV7-2 and TRBJ2-3; D is undetermined. Germline CDR1 SGHTA, CDR2 FQGNSA. V lost 1 base and J lost 2, with 10 bases in between. The CDR3 is made up of 15 amino acids. CDR3 nucleotide sequence: TGTGCCAGCAGCTTAGACAAGATAATCACAGATACGCAGTATTTT. This codes for CASSLDKIITDTQYF.

The rearrangement uses TRBV11-2 and TRBJ2-1, with TRBD2 matching over 10 bases. The CDR3 consists of 15 residues. Per germline, CDR1 SGHAT and CDR2 FQNNGV. J was trimmed by 6 bases and V by 3 bases; bases with no gene match: 5. The CDR3 nucleotides are TGTGCCAGCAGCTTGATAGCGGGAGGTAGCAATGAGCAGTTCTTC. Its translation: CASSLIAGGSNEQFF. The variable domain in full, with the rest retrieved from reference TRBV11-2 and TRBJ2-1, is EAGVAQSPRYKIIEKRQSVAFWCNPISGHATLYWYQQILGQGPKLLIQFQNNGVVDDSQLPKDRFSAERLKGVDSTLKIQPAKLEDSAVYLCASSLIAGGSNEQFFGPGTRLTVL.

V is TRBV19 and J is TRBJ1-1; 8 nucleotides agree with TRBD1. The J segment lost 2 bases and the V segment lost 3 bases, leaving 5 bases of the junction unmatched. The CDR3 has 15 amino acids. From germline, CDR1 is LNHDA and CDR2 SQIVND (reference sequence). The CDR3 protein is CASSITGGSNTEAFF. For the CDR3, the DNA is TGTGCCAGTAGTATCACAGGGGGTTCAAACACTGAAGCTTTCTTT. The whole variable domain, remainder taken from reference TRBV19 and TRBJ1-1, is DGGITQSPKYLFRKEGQNVTLSCEQNLNHDAMYWYRQDPGQGLRLIYYSQIVNDFQKGDIAEGYSVSREKKESFPLTVTSAQKNPTAFYLCASSITGGSNTEAFFGQGTRLTVV.

This rearrangement joins TRBV7-2 to TRBJ2-3; TRBD2 agrees at 12 bases. Germline V CDR1 and CDR2: SGHTA, FQGNSA. V shed 5 bases, J shed 4 bases, and the junction held 4 bases outside the gene matches. This CDR3 spans 15 amino acids. CDR3 region: CASSAASGRADTQYF. CDR3 bases: TGTGCCAGCAGCGCGGCTAGCGGGAGGGCAGATACGCAGTATTTT.

This chain connects TRBV10-2 to TRBJ2-4, with a possible D match to TRBD1 (6 bases). V was shortened by 2 bases and J by 1 base, with 12 bases between the two germline ends. The CDR3 runs 16 residues. CDR1 WSHSY and CDR2 SAAADI come from the germline V gene. CDR3 nucleotides: TGCGCCAGCAGTGAGGGGATACAGGGCGCCAAAAACATTCAGTACTTC. Translated: CASSEGIQGAKNIQYF.

The chain links TRBV5-8 to TRBJ1-5; D not certain. Germline CDR1 and CDR2: SGHTS and YDEGEE. V was trimmed by 4 bases and J by 7 bases, leaving 9 bases between them. The CDR3 sequence is 12 residues long. The chain's CDR3 is CASSVGSQPQHF. In DNA, the CDR3 is TGTGCCAGCAGCGTGGGAAGCCAGCCCCAGCATTTT.

The chain carries TRBV5-5 and TRBJ2-7; D uncertain. CDR1 and CDR2 (germline): SGHKS, YYEKEE (reference sequence). Trimming removed 3 bases from V and 5 bases from J, with 15 bases in between. This CDR3 has 14 amino acids. The CDR3 nucleotides are TGTGCCAGCAGCTCACAGAGACATCTCGACGAGCAGTACTTC. This sequence encodes CASSSQRHLDEQYF. The full variable domain, in which reference TRBV5-5 and TRBJ2-7 provide the parts outside the CDR3, is DAGVTQSPTHLIKTRGQQVTLRCSPISGHKSVSWYQQVLGQGPQFIFQYYEKEERGRGNFPDRFSARQFPNYSSELNVNALLLGDSALYLCASSSQRHLDEQYFGPGTRLTVT.

This clone was detected a few times. J is TRBJ2-7 and V is TRBV30, with a tentative D call TRBD2 (6 bases). The CDR3 runs 14 residues. Germline-derived CDR1 and CDR2 are GTSNPN and SVGIG (reference sequence). Trimming left V 0 bases short and J 7 bases short, with 16 bases between. CDR3 amino acids: CAWSVLRESREQYF. As DNA, the CDR3 is TGTGCCTGGAGTGTACTTCGGGAGAGTCGGGAGCAGTACTTC.

The V call is TRBV5-4, the J call TRBJ2-7; the match to TRBD1 covers 9 bases. The CDR3 extends over 14 amino acids. Germline CDR1 and CDR2: SGHNT and YYREEE (reference sequence). V lost 2 bases, J lost 5 bases, and 5 bases stayed unmatched. The CDR3 DNA reads TGTGCCAGCAGCTTCCGGGACAGGGTGAACGAGCAGTACTTC. Translating it yields CASSFRDRVNEQYF.

The sample holds one count of this clone. The chain uses TRBV5-1 and TRBJ1-5; possibly TRBD1 for D (6 bases). The CDR3 is made up of 13 amino acids. Trimming cost V 1 base and J 4 bases, with 6 bases left between them. Germline CDR1 SGHRS, CDR2 YFSETQ. DNA for the CDR3: TGCGCCAGCAGCTTGAGGGGGAATCAGCCCCAGCATTTT. Amino acids: CASSLRGNQPQHF.

This clone was picked up a small number of times. This chain uses TRBV7-2 with TRBJ1-2; D ambiguous. Trimming stripped 4 bases from V and 5 bases from J, with 8 bases between. The CDR3 consists of 12 residues. Germline assignment: CDR1 SGHTA and CDR2 FQGNSA. CDR3 sequence reads: CASSWGDYGYTF. CDR3 nucleotide sequence: TGTGCCAGCAGCTGGGGAGATTATGGCTACACCTTC.

V usage is TRBV30 and J usage is TRBJ2-5, with 8 bases aligning to TRBD2. The CDR3 has 14 residues. Germline lookup yields CDR1 GTSNPN and CDR2 SVGIG (reference sequence). V lost 7 bases and J lost 2; bases outside the gene matches: 9. DNA of the CDR3: TGTGCCTCGTTAAGCGGGAGACGTCAAGAGACCCAGTACTTC. Translation gives CASLSGRRQETQYF.

The CDR3 is CASSLGPSRSGANVLTF. CDR3 DNA: TGTGCCAGCAGCTTAGGGCCTAGTCGCTCTGGGGCCAACGTCCTGACTTTC. The rearrangement links TRBV7-2 to TRBJ2-6; D unclear. The CDR3 spans 17 residues. Per germline, CDR1 SGHTA and CDR2 FQGNSA. Trimming left V 1 base short and J 0 bases short, with 10 bases between.

The chain employs TRBV13 and TRBJ2-7, with a weak D call TRBD2 (6 bases). This CDR3 comprises 13 residues. V was trimmed by 5 bases and J by 7 bases, leaving 15 bases between them. Per germline, CDR1 PRHDT and CDR2 FYEKMQ (reference sequence). This CDR3 is CASSRLGTWEQYF. The CDR3 coding sequence is TGTGCCAGCAGCCGATTGGGGACTTGGGAGCAGTACTTC. Based on the CDR3 plus reference TRBV13 and TRBJ2-7, the full variable domain is AAGVIQSPRHLIKEKRETATLKCYPIPRHDTVYWYQQGPGQDPQFLISFYEKMQSDKGSIPDRFSAQQFSDYHSELNMSSLELGDSALYFCASSRLGTWEQYFGPGTRLTVT.

The chain links TRBV7-8 to TRBJ1-2; no definite D call. Between the trimmed V and J ends, which lost 5 bases and 3 bases, there was a span of 19 bases. Germline loops: CDR1 SGHVS, CDR2 FQNEAQ. The CDR3 runs 16 residues. The CDR3 DNA follows: TGTGCCAGCAGCCCGGTGGTGGGGAGATTGGACTATGGCTACACCTTC. It is translated as CASSPVVGRLDYGYTF.

This clone was seen a single time. Other DNA sequences in the same sample also yield this CDR3. The chain recombines TRBV5-6 with TRBJ2-5; D call uncertain. Per the germline V gene, CDR1 is SGHDT and CDR2 is YYEEEE. Between the trimmed V and J ends, which lost 4 bases and 1 base, there was a span of 2 bases. The CDR3 is 11 amino acids. CDR3 DNA sequence: TGTGCCAGCAGCCTCCAAGAGACCCAGTACTTC. Translating it yields CASSLQETQYF. Full variable domain (outside the CDR3, taken from reference TRBV5-6 and TRBJ2-5): DAGVTQSPTHLIKTRGQQVTLRCSPKSGHDTVSWYQQALGQGPQFIFQYYEEEERQRGNFPDRFSGHQFPNYSSELNVNALLLGDSALYLCASSLQETQYFGPGTRLLVL.

The rearrangement uses TRBV29-1 and TRBJ2-1, with 8 bases lining up with TRBD2. Looked up from germline, CDR1 is SQVTM and CDR2 is ANQGSEA. The CDR3 spans 14 residues. V lost 5 bases, J lost 6 bases, and 9 bases stayed unmatched. CDR3: CSVRESGGGNEQFF. In DNA, the CDR3 is TGCAGCGTTCGAGAATCGGGGGGGGGCAATGAGCAGTTCTTC.